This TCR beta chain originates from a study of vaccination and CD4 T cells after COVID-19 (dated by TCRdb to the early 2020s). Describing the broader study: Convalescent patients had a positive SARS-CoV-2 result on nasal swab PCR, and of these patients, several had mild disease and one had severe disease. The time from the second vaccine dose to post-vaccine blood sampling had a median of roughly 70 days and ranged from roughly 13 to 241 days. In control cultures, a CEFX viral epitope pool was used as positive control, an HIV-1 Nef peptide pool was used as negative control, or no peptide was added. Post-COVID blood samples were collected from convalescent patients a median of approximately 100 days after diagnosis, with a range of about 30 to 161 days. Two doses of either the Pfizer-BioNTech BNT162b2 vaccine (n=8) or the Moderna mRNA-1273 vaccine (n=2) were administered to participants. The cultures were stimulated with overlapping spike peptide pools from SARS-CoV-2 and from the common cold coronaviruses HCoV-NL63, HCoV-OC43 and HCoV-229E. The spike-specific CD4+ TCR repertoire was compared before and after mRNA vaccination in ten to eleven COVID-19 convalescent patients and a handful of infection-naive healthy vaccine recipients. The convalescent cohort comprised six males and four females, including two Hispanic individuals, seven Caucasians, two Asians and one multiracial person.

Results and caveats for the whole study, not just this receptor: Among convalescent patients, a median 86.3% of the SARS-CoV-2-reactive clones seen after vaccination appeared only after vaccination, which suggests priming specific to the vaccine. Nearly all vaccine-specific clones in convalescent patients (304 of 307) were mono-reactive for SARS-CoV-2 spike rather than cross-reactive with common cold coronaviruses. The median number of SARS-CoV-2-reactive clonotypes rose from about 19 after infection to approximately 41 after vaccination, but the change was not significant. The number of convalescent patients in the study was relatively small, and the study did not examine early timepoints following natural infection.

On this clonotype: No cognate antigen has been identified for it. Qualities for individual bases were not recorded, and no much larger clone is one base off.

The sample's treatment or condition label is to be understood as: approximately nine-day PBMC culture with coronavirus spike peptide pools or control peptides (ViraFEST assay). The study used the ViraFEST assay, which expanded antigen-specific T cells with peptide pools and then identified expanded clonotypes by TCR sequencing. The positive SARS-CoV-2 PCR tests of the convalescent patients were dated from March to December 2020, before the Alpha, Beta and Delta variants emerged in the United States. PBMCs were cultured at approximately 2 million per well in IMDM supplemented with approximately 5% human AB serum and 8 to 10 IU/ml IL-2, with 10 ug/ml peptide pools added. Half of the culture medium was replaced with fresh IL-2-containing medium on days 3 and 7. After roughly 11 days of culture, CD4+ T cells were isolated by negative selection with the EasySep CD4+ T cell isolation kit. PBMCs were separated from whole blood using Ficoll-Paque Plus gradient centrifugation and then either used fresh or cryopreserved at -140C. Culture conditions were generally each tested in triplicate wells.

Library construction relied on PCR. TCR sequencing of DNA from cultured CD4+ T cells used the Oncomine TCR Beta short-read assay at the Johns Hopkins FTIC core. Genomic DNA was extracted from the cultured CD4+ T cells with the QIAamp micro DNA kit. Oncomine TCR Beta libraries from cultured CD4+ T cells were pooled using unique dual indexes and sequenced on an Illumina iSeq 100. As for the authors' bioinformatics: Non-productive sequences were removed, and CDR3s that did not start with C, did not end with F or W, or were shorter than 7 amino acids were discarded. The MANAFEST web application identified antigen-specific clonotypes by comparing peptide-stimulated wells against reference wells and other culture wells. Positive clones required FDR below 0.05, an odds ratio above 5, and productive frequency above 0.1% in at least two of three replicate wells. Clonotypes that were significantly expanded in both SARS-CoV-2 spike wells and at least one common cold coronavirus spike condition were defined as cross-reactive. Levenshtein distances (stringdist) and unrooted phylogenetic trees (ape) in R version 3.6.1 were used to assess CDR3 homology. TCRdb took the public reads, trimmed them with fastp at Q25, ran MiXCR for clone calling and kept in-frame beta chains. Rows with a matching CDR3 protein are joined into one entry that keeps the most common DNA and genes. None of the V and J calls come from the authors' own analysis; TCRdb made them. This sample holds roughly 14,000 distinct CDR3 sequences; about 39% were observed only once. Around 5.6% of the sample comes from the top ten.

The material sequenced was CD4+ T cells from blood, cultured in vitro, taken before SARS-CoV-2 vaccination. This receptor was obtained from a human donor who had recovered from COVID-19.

The nucleotide sequence is TGTGCCATCAGTGACCTTATGAACAGGGAGCACTCCGGCTACACCTTC. Translated, it gives CAISDLMNREHSGYTF. The rearrangement joined TRBV10-3 to TRBJ1-2, with TRBD1 perhaps the D gene, on 6 matching bases. CDR1 and CDR2 (ENHRY, SYGVKD) derive from the germline V gene. Cut back by 3 bases and 8 bases, the V and J ends lie 22 bases apart. The CDR3 numbers 16 residues from cysteine through phenylalanine. Only the CDR3 DNA is retained, 48 bases long and in frame from the first base.